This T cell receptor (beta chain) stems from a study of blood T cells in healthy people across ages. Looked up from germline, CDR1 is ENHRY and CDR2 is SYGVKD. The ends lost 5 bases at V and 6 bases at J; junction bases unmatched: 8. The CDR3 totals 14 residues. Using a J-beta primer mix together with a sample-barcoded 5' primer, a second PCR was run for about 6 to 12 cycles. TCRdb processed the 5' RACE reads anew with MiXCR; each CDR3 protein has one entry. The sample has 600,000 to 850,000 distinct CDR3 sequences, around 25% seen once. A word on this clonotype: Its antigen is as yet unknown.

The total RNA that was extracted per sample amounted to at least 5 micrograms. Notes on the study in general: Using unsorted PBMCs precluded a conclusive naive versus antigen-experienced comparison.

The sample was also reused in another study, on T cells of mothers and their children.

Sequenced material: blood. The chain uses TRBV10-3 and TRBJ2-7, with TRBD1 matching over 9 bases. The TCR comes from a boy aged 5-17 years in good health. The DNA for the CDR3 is TGTGCCATCAGTTCACAGGGGGCATTAGGCGAGCAGTACTTC. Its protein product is CAISSQGALGEQYF.